This T cell receptor beta chain is drawn from a study of T cells in Graves' hyperthyroidism and ophthalmopathy. The investigators amplified TCR beta CDR3 regions from RNA transcripts. First-round RT-PCR with HTBI primers amplified the TCR CDR3 region. TCRdb re-analysed the multiplex PCR reads in MiXCR, keeping a single row per CDR3 protein. Altogether approximately 640,000 distinct CDR3 sequences are present, 17% being singletons, with the ten largest covering 15% to 17%. Germline CDR1 reads SGDLS; CDR2 reads YYNGEE. The V gene lost 2 bases and the J gene lost 8 bases, with 16 bases spanning the gap. CDR3 size: 14 residues. Stability of Graves' hyperthyroidism was defined as absent ophthalmopathy progression within 18 months. Thyroid ultrasound, orbital computed tomography, clinical symptoms, and serum thyroxine and TRAb underpinned diagnoses. PBMCs were sourced from more than 9 ml fresh peripheral blood.

The origin of this receptor is a man over 45 with Graves' hyperthyroidism. This sequence joins TRBV9 and TRBJ1-2, with a tentative D call TRBD1 (6 bases). Sequenced: blood. Here the CDR3 reads CASSVLGGAKGYTF. CDR3 in DNA: TGTGCCAGCAGCGTCCTAGGGGGGGCAAAAGGCTACACCTTC. Using reference TRBV9 and TRBJ1-2 for the parts outside the CDR3, the full variable domain is DSGVTQTPKHLITATGQRVTLRCSPRSGDLSVYWYQQSLDQGLQFLIQYYNGEERAKGNILERFSAQQFPDLHSELNLSSLELGDSALYFCASSVLGGAKGYTFGSGTRLTVV.